The present TCR beta chain was sequenced within a study of shared clonotypes between healthy human individuals. The CDR3 is 11 amino acids. The ends were cut back, 8 bases at V and 4 bases at J, with 6 bases in the middle. Germline CDR1 is SNHLY and CDR2 is FYNNEI. Some clones are missing from TCRdb's copy, which holds only in-frame ones; the method was immunoSEQ multiplex PCR. The table shows about 2,500,000 clones, with 85% to 95% occurring only once. The material sequenced was naive CD4+ T cells sorted from blood. Subset of the sample: CD45RA+ positively selected. The chain couples TRBV2 to TRBJ2-1; tentative D call: TRBD2 (6 bases). The clonotype originates from a man between 18 and 35 years old in good health. In DNA, the CDR3 is TGTGCCAGCGGGGGGTACAATGAGCAGTTCTTC. Protein sequence: CASGGYNEQFF. Together with reference TRBV2 and TRBJ2-1, the CDR3 gives the full variable domain: EPEVTQTPSHQVTQMGQEVILRCVPISNHLYFYWYRQILGQKVEFLVSFYNNEISEKSEIFDDQFSVERPDGSNFTLKIRSTKLEDSAMYFCASGGYNEQFFGPGTRLTVL.